The 25 T cell receptor beta chains reported below all come from one sample, sequenced in a study of T cells in Graves' hyperthyroidism and ophthalmopathy. There were TCR beta CDR3 regions amplified from RNA transcripts. With the HTBI primer set, the TCR CDR3 went through a first round of RT-PCR. Via MiXCR, TCRdb re-called the multiplex PCR reads, giving one row per CDR3 protein. The sample has 300,000 to 400,000 distinct CDR3 sequences; 13% to 15% are singletons. Sequenced sample: blood. Receptor source: a woman in her 30s with Graves' ophthalmopathy.

This clonotype was found many times. This sequence joins TRBV3-1 and TRBJ1-2, with D perhaps matching TRBD1 (6 bases). The V end was cut by 0 bases, the J end by 4 bases, with 15 bases between. Per the germline V gene, CDR1 is LGHDT and CDR2 is YNNKEL (reference sequence). The CDR3 runs to 16 residues. The CDR3 spells CASSQDFPGQSYGYTF. In nucleotides, the CDR3 is TGTGCCAGCAGCCAAGACTTCCCCGGACAGAGCTATGGCTACACCTTC.

This clonotype has more than one count but fewer than ten. This chain uses TRBV20-1 with TRBJ2-7; 7 bases align to TRBD1. After removal of 5 bases from V and 3 bases from J, the junction contained 7 bases not matched to a gene. Looked up from germline, CDR1 is DFQATT and CDR2 is SNEGSKA (reference sequence). The CDR3 extends over 13 amino acids. CDR3: CSAYRQGIYEQYF. In nucleotides, the CDR3 is TGCAGTGCTTATAGACAGGGCATCTACGAGCAGTACTTC.

The chain recombines TRBV20-1 with TRBJ2-7; D is undetermined. Per the germline V gene, CDR1 is DFQATT and CDR2 is SNEGSKA (reference sequence). The CDR3 spans 15 residues. Trimming shortened V by 5 bases and J by 0 bases, and 17 bases separated the two germline ends. The CDR3 DNA reads as TGCAGTGCTGTCGTCGCTAGGTCTTTCTCCTACGAGCAGTACTTC. Amino acid sequence: CSAVVARSFSYEQYF.

This clonotype came up many times. V usage is TRBV5-1 and J usage is TRBJ2-6; no reliable D call. This CDR3 has 14 amino acids. V dropped 0 bases and J dropped 3 bases, with 4 bases sitting between them. Germline V lookup: CDR1 SGHRS, CDR2 YFSETQ. CDR3 sequence reads: CASSLVGGANVLTF. Here the CDR3 DNA reads TGCGCCAGCAGCTTGGTTGGTGGGGCCAACGTCCTGACTTTC.

This clonotype was detected ten times or more. The rearrangement links TRBV11-3 to TRBJ2-1; 8 nucleotides match TRBD2. The germline V gene has CDR1 SGHNT and CDR2 YENEEA. This CDR3 region has 14 residues. After removal of 3 bases from V and 8 bases from J, the junction contained 6 bases not matched to a gene. The CDR3 protein is CASSLSGGRHEQFF. The CDR3 nucleotides are TGTGCCAGCAGCTTGAGCGGGGGACGCCATGAGCAGTTCTTC.

Ten or more counts support this clonotype. The chain links TRBV11-3 to TRBJ2-7; the D gene is possibly TRBD1 (6 bases). Germline CDR1 and CDR2: SGHNT and YENEEA. The CDR3 is made up of 16 amino acids. Trimming left V 5 bases short and J 2 bases short, with 19 bases between. The CDR3 coding sequence is TGTGCCAGCAGCACGTATCAAACAGGGTCAACCTACGAGCAGTACTTC. Its translation is CASSTYQTGSTYEQYF.

Note on this clonotype: It may be a read error: a sequence one base away is much more abundant. The chain uses TRBV6-1 and TRBJ1-2; TRBD1 is a possible D gene (6 bases). This CDR3 region has 13 residues. CDR1 and CDR2 (germline): MNHNS, SASEGT. DNA of the CDR3: TGTGCCAGCAGTGGGTCCGGACAGTATGCCTACACCTTC. It is translated as CASSGSGQYAYTF.

DNA of the CDR3: TGTGCCAGCAGTGAAAGGGCTAGGACCTACAATGAGCAGTTCTTC. Residues: CASSERARTYNEQFF. The chain recombines TRBV6-1 with TRBJ2-1; no definite D call. The length of the CDR3 is 15 residues. Trimming took 2 bases from V and 2 from J, leaving 10 bases between them. CDR1 MNHNS and CDR2 SASEGT come from the germline V gene.

This clonotype was seen repeatedly, ten times or more. The chain recombines TRBV2 with TRBJ2-3; D gene ambiguous. V lost 8 bases and J lost 0, with 9 bases in between. The length of the CDR3 is 13 residues. Per germline, CDR1 SNHLY and CDR2 FYNNEI. The CDR3 is CASEDTSTDTQYF. The CDR3 nucleotides are TGTGCCAGCGAAGACACAAGCACAGATACGCAGTATTTT.

This clonotype was picked up a small number of times. The CDR3 DNA sequence: TGTGCCAGCAGTTTCCGGGACAGGGCTGAAGCTTTCTTT. This gives the protein CASSFRDRAEAFF. This chain links TRBV6-9 with TRBJ1-1; 9 bases fit TRBD1. Losses at the gene ends were 4 bases for V and 6 bases for J; bases not matched to a gene: 3. This CDR3 has 13 residues. Germline V CDR1 and CDR2: MNHGY, SVAAGI.

This clonotype was observed many times. This chain joins TRBV6-1 and TRBJ2-5; 7 bases fit TRBD2. Germline CDR1 is MNHNS and CDR2 is SASEGT. The trim removed 1 base at V and 2 bases at J, leaving 4 bases unmatched. The CDR3 length is 15 residues. The CDR3 bases are TGTGCCAGCAGTGAAGTGGGGGGGGGTCAAGAGACCCAGTACTTC. Protein product: CASSEVGGGQETQYF.

This clonotype was recorded many times. A much larger clone is a single base away; this may be a read error. The chain couples TRBV3-1 to TRBJ1-4; possibly TRBD1 for D (5 bases). CDR1 and CDR2 from the germline V gene are LGHDT and YNNKEL (reference sequence). The CDR3 totals 13 residues. The CDR3 DNA is TGTGCCAGCAACCAAGAACAGGCCGGAGTACTGTTTTTT. Translated: CASNQEQAGVLFF.

This clonotype was recorded only once. Likely a read error: the CDR3 ends without its conserved phenylalanine or tryptophan. The rearrangement joins TRBV6-1 to TRBJ2-3, with D perhaps given as TRBD1 or TRBD2 (5 bases each). This CDR3 has 15 residues. Germline V gene data show CDR1 as MNHNS and CDR2 as SASEGT. CDR3 nucleotides: TGTGCCAGCAGCTCCGGACTGGTTTCCACAGGTACGCAGTATCTT. Its translation is CASSSGLVSTGTQYL.

The V gene is TRBV10-2, the J gene TRBJ1-6, with TRBD1 as a possible D gene (6 bases). The CDR3 covers 16 residues. V lost 2 bases to trimming and J lost 4 bases, with 12 bases between them. The V gene's germline CDR1 is WSHSY and CDR2 SAAADI. The CDR3 DNA is TGCGCCAGCAGTGAGAAGGGGAGGGGGTATAATTCACCCCTCCACTTT. This sequence encodes CASSEKGRGYNSPLHF.

As to this clonotype: It may be a read error: a sequence one base away is much more abundant. V is TRBV7-2 and J is TRBJ2-7, with D hard to call. The length of the CDR3 is 13 residues. Germline V gene sequence: CDR1 SGHTA, CDR2 FQGNSA. The DNA for the CDR3 is TGTGCCAGCAGCCCCGACCCGATGTACGAGCGGTACTTC. This translates into CASSPDPMYERYF. The variable domain in full, completed from reference TRBV7-2 and TRBJ2-7, reads GAGVSQSPSNKVTEKGKDVELRCDPISGHTALYWYRQSLGQGLEFLIYFQGNSAPDKSGLPSDRFSAERTGGSVSTLTIQRTQQEDSAVYLCASSPDPMYERYFGPGTRLTVT.

The sample holds many counts of this clonotype. V gene TRBV5-6 combines with J gene TRBJ2-3; D not certain. Trimming cost V 4 bases and J 2 bases, with 17 bases left between them. CDR3 length: 16 residues. Germline CDR1 SGHDT, CDR2 YYEEEE. The DNA of the CDR3 is TGTGCCAGCAGCCAGACGGTACAGCTCGACACAGATACGCAGTATTTT. Translated, it gives CASSQTVQLDTDTQYF.

This clonotype occurred a few times. This chain joins TRBV7-9 and TRBJ2-1; TRBD2 agrees at 13 bases. V trimming: 5 bases; J trimming: 2 bases; junction bases outside the gene matches: 15. The CDR3 is 20 amino acids. Germline CDR1 SEHNR, CDR2 FQNEAQ (reference sequence). The CDR3 DNA reads TGTGCCAGCAGCGAGATATTTGGGACTAGCGGGGTTTCTACCTACAATGAGCAGTTCTTC. Residues: CASSEIFGTSGVSTYNEQFF.

This clonotype came up many times. The V gene is TRBV5-1, the J gene TRBJ2-1; D perhaps matches TRBD1 (5 bases). The length of the CDR3 is 15 residues. V gave up 4 bases and J gave up 2 bases, with 13 bases separating them. From germline, CDR1 is SGHRS and CDR2 YFSETQ. The CDR3 protein is CASSIRTYPYNEQFF. The DNA for the CDR3 is TGCGCCAGCAGCATACGGACATACCCCTACAATGAGCAGTTCTTC.

This clonotype was recorded many times. The rearrangement links TRBV20-1 to TRBJ2-1; 11 nucleotides line up with TRBD2. Per germline, CDR1 DFQATT and CDR2 SNEGSKA (reference sequence). The CDR3 loop spans 15 amino acids. V trimming: 1 base; J trimming: 6 bases; junction bases outside the gene matches: 5. CDR3 DNA sequence: TGCAGTGCTAGAGCATGGACTAGCGGGCTCAATGAGCAGTTCTTC. It encodes CSARAWTSGLNEQFF.

This clonotype was picked up many times. The chain links TRBV27 to TRBJ2-1, with 11 bases that match TRBD2. The CDR3 extends over 17 amino acids. Germline loops: CDR1 MNHEY, CDR2 SMNVEV (reference sequence). J was trimmed by 0 bases and V by 6 bases; bases with no gene match: 7. The CDR3 loop is CASRPGLAESSYNEQFF. For the CDR3, the DNA is TGTGCCAGCAGACCGGGACTAGCGGAGAGCTCCTACAATGAGCAGTTCTTC.

The genes are TRBV19 and TRBJ2-5, with a weak D call TRBD1 (6 bases). The CDR3 length is 15 residues. Trimming left V 3 bases short and J 3 bases short, with 14 bases between. In germline, CDR1 is LNHDA, CDR2 SQIVND (reference sequence). CDR3 sequence (DNA): TGTGCCAGTAGTATCAGGGTAGGGGGTGAAGAGACCCAGTACTTC. Translated: CASSIRVGGEETQYF.

The table lists this clonotype with many counts. The rearrangement joins TRBV3-1 to TRBJ2-7, with TRBD2 matching over 13 bases. Germline V gene data show CDR1 as LGHDT and CDR2 as YNNKEL (reference sequence). Trimming cost V 2 bases and J 2 bases; bases outside gene matches: 9. The CDR3 sequence is 18 residues long. The CDR3 region is CASSQKKRTSGGTYEQYF. CDR3 coding DNA: TGTGCCAGCAGCCAAAAGAAACGGACTAGCGGGGGAACCTACGAGCAGTACTTC.

This clonotype showed up just a few times. The gene calls are TRBV14 and TRBJ2-5, with a weak D call TRBD1 (5 bases). The V gene lost 4 bases and the J gene lost 0 bases, with 12 bases spanning the gap. The germline gives CDR1 SGHDN, CDR2 FVKESK. The CDR3 extends over 15 amino acids. The CDR3 reads CASSRGVYHQETQYF. DNA of the CDR3: TGTGCCAGCAGCCGGGGCGTCTACCACCAAGAGACCCAGTACTTC.

This clonotype was recorded a few times. The genes are TRBV27 and TRBJ1-5; D perhaps matches TRBD1 (5 bases). This CDR3 has 13 amino acids. Germline loops: CDR1 MNHEY, CDR2 SMNVEV (reference sequence). V lost 2 bases and J lost 7, with 9 bases in between. The CDR3: CASSLGRDQPQHF. The CDR3 DNA sequence: TGTGCCAGCAGTTTAGGCAGGGACCAGCCCCAGCATTTT.

This clonotype was observed at least ten times. The chain couples TRBV7-8 to TRBJ2-7; D may be TRBD2 (6 bases). The CDR3 consists of 16 residues. With 1 base removed from V and 3 bases from J, the gap between germline ends came to 16 bases. Germline V lookup: CDR1 SGHVS, CDR2 FQNEAQ. The CDR3 DNA is TGTGCCAGCAGCTTAGAATTGGGGGAGGTCATCTACGAGCAGTACTTC. It encodes CASSLELGEVIYEQYF.